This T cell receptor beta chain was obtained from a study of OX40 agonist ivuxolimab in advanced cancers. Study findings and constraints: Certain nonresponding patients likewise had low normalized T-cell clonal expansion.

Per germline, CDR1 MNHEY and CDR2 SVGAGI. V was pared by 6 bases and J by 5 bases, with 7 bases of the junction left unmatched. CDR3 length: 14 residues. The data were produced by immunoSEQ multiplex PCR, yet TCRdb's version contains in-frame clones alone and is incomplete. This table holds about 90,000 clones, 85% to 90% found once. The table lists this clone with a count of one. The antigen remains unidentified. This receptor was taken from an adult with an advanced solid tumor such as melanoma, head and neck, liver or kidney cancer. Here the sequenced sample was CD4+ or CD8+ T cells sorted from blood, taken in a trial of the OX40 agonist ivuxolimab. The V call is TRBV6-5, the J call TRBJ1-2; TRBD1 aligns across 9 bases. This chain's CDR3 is CASRPTGGRYGYTF. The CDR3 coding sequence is TGTGCCAGCAGACCTACAGGGGGCAGATATGGCTACACCTTC.